The 28 T cell receptor delta chains in this list originate from one sample, sequenced in a study of gamma-delta T cells after stem cell transplantation. TCRdb reapplied CATT to the RT-PCR reads. The data show approximately 3,000 delta-chain clones, about 12% seen once. The sequenced sample was gamma-delta T cells. The receptors shown here come from a human donor. It is not recorded whose cells these are; they may come from a transplant donor.

A few counts support this clone. The gene calls are TRDV1 and TRDJ1; 11 bases align to TRDD3. Germline-derived CDR1 and CDR2 are TSWWSYY and QGS. This CDR3 comprises 22 residues. Trimming took 3 bases from V and 5 from J; bases not matched to a gene: 26. The CDR3: CALGDSPPLPGALLGDKDKLIF. DNA of the CDR3: TGTGCTCTTGGGGACTCCCCTCCCCTACCGGGGGCCCTACTGGGGGATAAGGATAAACTCATCTTT.

This rearrangement joins TRDV1 to TRDJ1, with D maybe TRDD3 (6 bases). CDR1 and CDR2 (germline): TSWWSYY, QGS. The CDR3 has 25 residues. The germline V and J ends were trimmed by 4 bases and 0 bases, with 42 bases remaining between them. Here the CDR3 DNA reads TGTGCTCTTGGGGCAGCTCGATCGGAATCCCTCCCCTGGTCATGGGGGCCGCCGTACACCGATAAACTCATCTTT. Translation: CALGAARSESLPWSWGPPYTDKLIF.

This clone was counted between two and nine times. This chain links TRDV1 with TRDJ1; TRDD3 agrees at 8 bases. V shed 1 base and J 0 bases; nucleotides not matched to a gene: 13. Germline CDR1 reads TSWWSYY; CDR2 reads QGS. The CDR3 loop spans 19 amino acids. In DNA form, the CDR3 reads TGTGCTCTTGGGGAACGGAGGAACGACTGGGGGCCGTACACCGATAAACTCATCTTT. It yields the protein CALGERRNDWGPYTDKLIF.

V usage is TRDV1 and J usage is TRDJ1, with TRDD2 matching 7 bases. The germline V gene encodes CDR1 TSWWSYY and CDR2 QGS. With 5 bases clipped from V and 11 bases from J, the junction kept 23 bases outside the gene matches. The CDR3 extends over 17 amino acids. The CDR3 loop reads CALGFRAFLDFRTGLIF. CDR3 nucleotide sequence: TGTGCTCTTGGGTTCAGGGCCTTCCTCGACTTCCGTACTGGTCTCATCTTT.

V and J are TRDV1 and TRDJ3; TRDD3 agrees at 8 bases. The J gene is absent in TCRdb and was assigned here via DNA matching to germline. The CDR3 extends over 31 amino acids. Per germline, CDR1 TSWWSYY and CDR2 QGS. V lost 0 bases, J lost 0 bases, and 40 bases stayed unmatched. The CDR3 DNA reads as TGTGCTCTTGGGGAACTAGCTGAACCTACGGGGGTACTGGGGGGAAACGGGATTAACTTTAAGAGCTCCTGGGACACCCGACAGATGTTTTTC. Amino acids: CALGELAEPTGVLGGNGINFKSSWDTRQMFF.

The chain couples TRDV1 to TRDJ1; 10 nucleotides agree with TRDD3. The CDR3 sequence is 19 residues long. Germline CDR1 reads TSWWSYY; CDR2 reads QGS. J lost 0 bases, V lost 3 bases, and 13 bases had no gene match. The CDR3 reads CALGEPKSVLGDYTDKLIF. The CDR3 nucleotides are TGTGCTCTTGGGGAGCCAAAGTCCGTACTGGGGGATTACACCGATAAACTCATCTTT.

This chain uses TRDV3 with TRDJ1; 13 bases line up with TRDD3. The germline V gene has CDR1 TVYSNPD and CDR2 GDNSRS (reference sequence). Trimming cost V 1 base and J 11 bases; bases outside gene matches: 16. The CDR3 runs to 16 residues. The CDR3 spells CAFMPTITGGYDGLIF. CDR3 DNA: TGTGCCTTTATGCCTACTATTACTGGGGGATACGACGGGCTCATCTTT.

V gene TRDV1 combines with J gene TRDJ1, with 10 bases identical to TRDD3. The germline CDR1 and CDR2 sequences are TSWWSYY and QGS. V was clipped by 0 bases and J by 0 bases; unmatched bases: 16. There are 21 residues in the CDR3. CDR3 in amino acids: CALGELGWWGIQGGYTDKLIF. CDR3 in DNA: TGTGCTCTTGGGGAACTGGGCTGGTGGGGGATACAAGGAGGGTACACCGATAAACTCATCTTT.

This clone was recorded a few times. CDR3 bases: TGTGCTCTTGGGGTTAATACTTTGACAGCACAACTCTTCTTT. Translation: CALGVNTLTAQLFF. The chain carries TRDV1 and TRDJ2; D ambiguous. The CDR3 runs to 14 residues. V was pared by 4 bases and J by 0 bases, with 6 bases between. Germline lookup yields CDR1 TSWWSYY and CDR2 QGS.

The genes are TRAV29/DV5 and TRDJ1; 8 bases agree with TRDD3. Germline CDR1 is NSMFDY and CDR2 is ISSIKDK. This CDR3 region has 15 residues. V shed 0 bases, J shed 2 bases, and the junction held 6 bases outside the gene matches. CDR3 DNA: TGTGCAGCAAGCGCGCAACTGGGGGCTACCGATAAACTCATCTTT. Its protein is CAASAQLGATDKLIF. Full variable domain (remainder filled in from reference TRAV29/DV5 and TRDJ1): DQQVKQNSPSLSVQEGRISILNCDYTNSMFDYFLWYKKYPAEGPTFLISISSIKDKNEDGRFTVFLNKSAKHLSLHIVPSQPGDSAVYFCAASAQLGATDKLIFGKGTRVTVEP.

CDR3 sequence: CAATTTQADTDKLIF. For the CDR3, the DNA is TGTGCAGCAACCACCACTCAGGCTGACACCGATAAACTCATCTTT. The chain couples TRAV29/DV5 to TRDJ1; D not certain. The germline V gene has CDR1 NSMFDY and CDR2 ISSIKDK. CDR3 length: 15 residues. Trimming left V 3 bases short and J 0 bases short, with 15 bases between.

This clone has only a few counts. The chain uses TRDV1 and TRDJ2; TRDD3 matches 12 bases. V was pared by 3 bases and J by 1 base, with 9 bases of the junction left unmatched. The CDR3 spans 19 residues. Germline values: CDR1 TSWWSYY, CDR2 QGS. The CDR3 sequence is CALGDTLGDTGFLTAQLFF. The CDR3 nucleotides are TGTGCTCTTGGGGATACTCTGGGGGATACGGGATTTTTGACAGCACAACTCTTCTTT.

The V and J genes are TRDV3 and TRDJ1; 7 nucleotides agree with TRDD3. V dropped 1 base and J dropped 0; count of bases not matched to a gene: 23. The CDR3 is made up of 20 amino acids. In germline, CDR1 is TVYSNPD, CDR2 GDNSRS (reference sequence). The CDR3 loop is CAFILSPRLGAPTYTDKLIF. CDR3 bases: TGTGCCTTTATTTTGTCCCCGCGTCTGGGGGCGCCAACCTACACCGATAAACTCATCTTT.

The chain employs TRDV1 and TRDJ2; D possibly corresponds to TRDD3 (5 bases). The CDR3 is 15 amino acids. V was cut by 5 bases and J by 0 bases, with 10 bases left in between. Germline V gene data show CDR1 as TSWWSYY and CDR2 as QGS. CDR3 DNA: TGTGCTCTTGGGTCTAAACTGGCTTTGACAGCACAACTCTTCTTT. Amino acids: CALGSKLALTAQLFF.

The V and J genes are TRDV1 and TRDJ1; D is undetermined. No J segment appears in TCRdb, so it was assigned here by matching the sequence to germline. Germline assignment: CDR1 TSWWSYY and CDR2 QGS. This CDR3 is built from 15 residues. The germline V and J ends were trimmed by 2 bases and 0 bases, with 10 bases remaining between them. DNA for the CDR3: TGTGCTCTTGGGGAAAATGGCCCTTACACCGATAAACTCATCTTT. Amino acids: CALGENGPYTDKLIF.

The V call is TRDV1, the J call TRDJ1; no clear D. Germline lookup yields CDR1 TSWWSYY and CDR2 QGS. V dropped 5 bases and J dropped 0 bases, with 16 bases sitting between them. CDR3 size: 16 residues. The CDR3 here is CALGTTHPKYTDKLIF. CDR3 in DNA: TGTGCTCTTGGGACGACACACCCCAAATACACCGATAAACTCATCTTT.

The sample holds a few counts of this clone. This rearrangement joins TRDV1 to TRDJ1; 8 bases fit TRDD3. The CDR3 is made up of 15 amino acids. The V gene end was trimmed by 11 bases and the J gene end by 4 bases; junction bases not matched to a gene: 15. Per the germline V gene, CDR1 is TSWWSYY and CDR2 is QGS. DNA for the CDR3: TGTGCTTTTCAAGAGTTACTGGGGGCCCACGATAAACTCATCTTT. It specifies CAFQELLGAHDKLIF.

This clone was picked up a small number of times. CDR3 sequence (DNA): TGTGCTCTTGGGGGAGGAAGGGATCTGGGGGCCCAGTACACCGATAAACTCATCTTT. Translation gives CALGGGRDLGAQYTDKLIF. The chain uses TRDV1 and TRDJ1; 7 bases are a match to TRDD3. Germline CDR1 and CDR2: TSWWSYY and QGS. The CDR3 runs to 19 residues. J gave up 0 bases and V 4 bases, and 17 bases lay outside the gene matches.

This clone was found a few times. The V and J genes are TRDV1 and TRDJ1; 7 nucleotides agree with TRDD3. Trimming at V came to 4 bases and at J to 0 bases, leaving 23 bases not matched to a gene. This CDR3 comprises 21 residues. Germline V CDR1 and CDR2: TSWWSYY, QGS. This CDR3 is CALGVRDLPSPLGSDTDKLIF. The CDR3 region has the DNA TGTGCTCTTGGGGTCAGGGATCTTCCCTCCCCACTGGGGAGTGACACCGATAAACTCATCTTT.

This clone was seen more than once but under ten times. The gene calls are TRDV1 and TRDJ1; D is perhaps TRDD3 (6 bases). Germline matching of the DNA provided the J gene here, since TCRdb leaves it blank. CDR3 size: 20 residues. The V and J ends lost 4 bases and 3 bases respectively, with 30 bases between them. The V gene's germline CDR1 is TSWWSYY and CDR2 QGS. Written as DNA, the CDR3 is TGTGCTCTTGGGGTCGGACGCTACTTGGTGGGGGCCCCGGGCGCCGATAAACTCATCTTT. Amino acid sequence: CALGVGRYLVGAPGADKLIF.

The chain has TRDV3 and TRDJ1; 12 bases are shared with TRDD3. J was trimmed by 3 bases and V by 3 bases; bases with no gene match: 11. The CDR3 loop spans 16 amino acids. From germline, CDR1 is TVYSNPD and CDR2 GDNSRS (reference sequence). The CDR3 nucleotides read TGTGCCTTCCCTCGAGCCTCTGGGGGATACGCCGATAAACTCATCTTT. Its translation is CAFPRASGGYADKLIF.

V is TRDV1 and J is TRDJ1, with no clear D. The J gene is absent in TCRdb and was assigned here via DNA matching to germline. CDR3 length equals 19 residues. Germline CDR1 TSWWSYY, CDR2 QGS. Trimming removed 1 base at V and 5 bases at J, with 26 bases between. CDR3 amino acids: CALGERVPEALSRRDKLIF. The DNA of the CDR3 is TGTGCTCTTGGGGAACGGGTCCCGGAGGCCTTGAGCAGGCGGGATAAACTCATCTTT.

This clone was detected a few times. The CDR3 DNA is TGTGCTCTTGGGGAACTACGGGGCTTACTGGGGGAGAACGATAAACTCATCTTT. The encoded protein is CALGELRGLLGENDKLIF. The V and J genes are TRDV1 and TRDJ1; 9 bases fit TRDD3. Germline CDR1 TSWWSYY, CDR2 QGS. Trimming removed 0 bases from V and 4 bases from J; junction bases left unmatched: 12. The CDR3 is 18 amino acids.

The V call is TRDV1, the J call TRDJ1; TRDD3 is a possible D gene (5 bases). TCRdb does not report a J gene; here it was assigned by matching the DNA to germline references. V lost 5 bases, J lost 0 bases, and 22 bases lay in between. The length of the CDR3 is 18 residues. The germline CDR1 and CDR2 sequences are TSWWSYY and QGS. DNA of the CDR3: TGTGCTCTTGGGTCCCAAGGGGGGTACGCGGGGTACACCGATAAACTCATCTTT. Translating gives CALGSQGGYAGYTDKLIF.

By frequency in the sample, this clone is medium-sized (0.01 to 0.1%). The rearrangement uses TRDV2 and TRDJ1; 11 bases agree with TRDD3. The ends lost 0 bases at V and 0 bases at J; junction bases unmatched: 2. CDR1 and CDR2 from the germline V gene are GEAIGNYY and EKD. CDR3 length: 16 amino acids. Here the CDR3 DNA reads TGTGCCTGTGACACCGTGGGGGATACGCACACCGATAAACTCATCTTT. Protein: CACDTVGDTHTDKLIF.

V is TRAV29/DV5 and J is TRDJ1; 11 nucleotides align to TRDD3. The length of the CDR3 is 24 residues. Per germline, CDR1 NSMFDY and CDR2 ISSIKDK. V shed 0 bases and J 2 bases; nucleotides not matched to a gene: 30. CDR3 sequence reads: CAASGSLSRLRRGWGIRETDKLIF. CDR3 nucleotides: TGTGCAGCAAGCGGGTCCCTTTCTCGCCTACGGAGGGGTTGGGGGATACGCGAAACCGATAAACTCATCTTT.

This clone came up a few times. This chain joins TRDV1 and TRDJ1; 7 bases fit TRDD3. The J segment lost 1 base and the V segment lost 0 bases, leaving 14 bases of the junction unmatched. Per germline, CDR1 TSWWSYY and CDR2 QGS. The CDR3 has 19 amino acids. The CDR3 DNA is TGTGCTCTTGGGGAACTCGGGCACCCTGGGGATAAAGGCACCGATAAACTCATCTTT. This sequence encodes CALGELGHPGDKGTDKLIF.

The chain links TRDV1 to TRDJ1; a weak D match, TRDD3 (6 bases). This CDR3 contains 16 residues. Per the germline V gene, CDR1 is TSWWSYY and CDR2 is QGS. Trimming took 2 bases from V and 0 from J, leaving 13 bases between them. This chain's CDR3 is CALGEGPGEYTDKLIF. The DNA of the CDR3 is TGTGCTCTTGGGGAAGGGCCGGGGGAGTACACCGATAAACTCATCTTT.